Below, 9 T cell receptor beta chains from the same sample are listed, as sequenced in a study of cytomegalovirus exposure and HLA in healthy donors. Amplification used 60 Vbeta primers and 13 Jbeta primers. Sequencing was performed with immunoSEQ multiplex PCR; in TCRdb, only in-frame clones are kept and a portion is missing. This sample has roughly 130,000 clones; less than 85% occur once, and the top ten carry less than 3%. The sample comprised PBMCs. The receptors come from a man aged 30-40 years in good health and CMV-seronegative.

V and J are TRBV19 and TRBJ2-2, with 7 bases matching TRBD2. This CDR3 is built from 14 residues. The germline gives CDR1 LNHDA, CDR2 SQIVND (reference sequence). Trimming cost V 8 bases and J 5 bases; bases outside gene matches: 8. The CDR3: CASRGGRLTGELFF. DNA for the CDR3: TGTGCCAGTCGGGGCGGGAGACTTACCGGGGAGCTGTTTTTT.

The V gene is TRBV19, the J gene TRBJ1-1, with D unclear. V was cut by 1 base and J by 4 bases, with 13 bases left in between. The germline V gene encodes CDR1 LNHDA and CDR2 SQIVND (reference sequence). The CDR3 loop spans 15 amino acids. CDR3 sequence: CASSIGSFSSTEAFF. As DNA, the CDR3 is TGTGCCAGTAGTATAGGAAGCTTCTCGAGCACTGAAGCTTTCTTT.

This chain joins TRBV21-1 and TRBJ2-3; the table assigns TRBD2, which was not confirmed against the DNA. TRBV21-1 is termed a pseudogene. The CDR3 runs to 13 residues. CDR3 nucleotides: TGTGCCAGCCCCGACTGTGGCACAGATACGCAGTATTTT. This encodes CASPDCGTDTQYF.

The chain links TRBV30 to TRBJ2-5; TRBD2 is a possible D gene (6 bases). V dropped 1 base and J dropped 9 bases, with 12 bases sitting between them. The CDR3 is 12 residues long. The germline V gene encodes CDR1 GTSNPN and CDR2 SVGIG (reference sequence). CDR3 in DNA: TGTGCCTGGAGTGGCGGGAATTGGGCCCAGTACTTC. Protein sequence: CAWSGGNWAQYF.

The chain carries TRBV19 and TRBJ2-1; tentatively, D is TRBD1 (5 bases). Trimming left V 4 bases short and J 12 bases short, with 13 bases between. The CDR3 is 12 residues long. The V gene's germline CDR1 is LNHDA and CDR2 SQIVND (reference sequence). The CDR3 nucleotides read TGTGCCAGTAGTACCCAGGGATGGGCGCAGTTCTTC. Its translation is CASSTQGWAQFF.

To note about this clone: This CDR3 is missing its conserved last phenylalanine or tryptophan, likely due to a read error. The DNA is left out, because the CDR3 cannot be placed on it with certainty; the CDR3 is given as TCRdb lists it. The V gene is TRBV7-9, the J gene TRBJ2-7; TRBD2 was called by the table and not checked on the DNA. From its first to its last residue, the CDR3 has 10 amino acids. Germline V CDR1 and CDR2: SEHNR, FQNEAQ (reference sequence). CDR3 in amino acids: CASSSAGIRY.

This clone was seen a few times. The chain recombines TRBV19 with TRBJ1-1, with D unresolved. V shed 5 bases and J shed 3 bases, with 7 bases lying between them. The germline V gene has CDR1 LNHDA and CDR2 SQIVND (reference sequence). The CDR3 is made up of 12 amino acids. CDR3 sequence (DNA): TGTGCCAGTAGTCGGAGGGACACTGAAGCTTTCTTT. It codes for CASSRRDTEAFF.

The chain uses TRBV11-3 and TRBJ2-1; D is undetermined. The V and J ends lost 4 bases and 5 bases respectively, with 9 bases between them. The CDR3 spans 13 residues. Germline CDR1 SGHNT, CDR2 YENEEA. Here the CDR3 reads CASSSRSDNEQFF. The CDR3 region has the DNA TGTGCCAGCAGCTCCCGGTCGGACAATGAGCAGTTCTTC. The whole variable domain, remainder taken from reference TRBV11-3 and TRBJ2-1, is EAGVVQSPRYKIIEKKQPVAFWCNPISGHNTLYWYLQNLGQGPELLIRYENEEAVDDSQLPKDRFSAERLKGVDSTLKIQPAELGDSAVYLCASSSRSDNEQFFGPGTRLTVL.

This clone was seen a few times. The chain combines TRBV4-1 with TRBJ2-1; 8 positions match TRBD1. Per germline, CDR1 MGHRA and CDR2 YSYEKL. This CDR3 has 14 amino acids. The junction had 7 bases not matched to a gene; V was cut back by 3 bases and J by 9 bases. CDR3 region: CASSQDSGGSEQFF. CDR3 nucleotide sequence: TGCGCCAGCAGCCAGGATTCAGGGGGCAGTGAGCAGTTCTTC.